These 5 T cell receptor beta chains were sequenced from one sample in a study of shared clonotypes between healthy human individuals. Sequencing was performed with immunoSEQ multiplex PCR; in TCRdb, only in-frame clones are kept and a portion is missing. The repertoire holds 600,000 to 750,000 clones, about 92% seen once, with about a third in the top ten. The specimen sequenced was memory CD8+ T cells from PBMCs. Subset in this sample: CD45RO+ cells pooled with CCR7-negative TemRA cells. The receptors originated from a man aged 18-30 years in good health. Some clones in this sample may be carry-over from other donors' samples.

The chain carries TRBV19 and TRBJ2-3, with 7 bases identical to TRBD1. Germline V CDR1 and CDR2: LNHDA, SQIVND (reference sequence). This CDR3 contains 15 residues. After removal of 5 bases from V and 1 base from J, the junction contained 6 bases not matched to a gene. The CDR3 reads CASSLRQGGTDTQYF. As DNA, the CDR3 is TGTGCCAGTAGTTTACGACAGGGTGGCACAGATACGCAGTATTTT.

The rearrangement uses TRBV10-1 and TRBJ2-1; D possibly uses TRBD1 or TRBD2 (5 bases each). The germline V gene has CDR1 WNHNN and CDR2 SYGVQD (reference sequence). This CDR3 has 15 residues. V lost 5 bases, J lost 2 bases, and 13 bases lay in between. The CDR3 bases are TGCGCCAGCAGTCCCCCCGGGACGGCCTACAATGAGCAGTTCTTC. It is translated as CASSPPGTAYNEQFF.

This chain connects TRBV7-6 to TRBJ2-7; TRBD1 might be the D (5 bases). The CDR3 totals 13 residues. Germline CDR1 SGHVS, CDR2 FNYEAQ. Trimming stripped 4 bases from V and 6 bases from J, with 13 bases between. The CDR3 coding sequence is TGTGCCAGCAGCTCAGGGCCGGCCCGCGAGCAGTACTTC. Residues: CASSSGPAREQYF.

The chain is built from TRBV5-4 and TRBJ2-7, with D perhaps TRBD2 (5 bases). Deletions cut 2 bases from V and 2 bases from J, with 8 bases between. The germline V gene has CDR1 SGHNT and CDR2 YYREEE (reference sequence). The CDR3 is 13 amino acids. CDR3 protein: CASSLPGTYEQYF. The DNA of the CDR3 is TGTGCCAGCAGCTTACCGGGGACCTACGAGCAGTACTTC.

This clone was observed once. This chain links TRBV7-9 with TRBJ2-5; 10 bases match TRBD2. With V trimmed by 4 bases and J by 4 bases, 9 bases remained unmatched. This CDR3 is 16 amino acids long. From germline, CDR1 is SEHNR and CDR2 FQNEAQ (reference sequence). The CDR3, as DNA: TGTGCCAGCAGCTCCTCTTCAAGCGGGAGGGCAGAGACCCAGTACTTC. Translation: CASSSSSSGRAETQYF.